Following are 8 T cell receptor beta chains from one sample sequenced in a study of blood T cell repertoires in COVID-19. TCRdb keeps only in-frame clones here, not all; method: immunoSEQ multiplex PCR. The sample yields roughly 260,000 clones, around 90% seen once. Sequences were obtained from peripheral blood. The receptors shown here come from a young adult with COVID-19, enrolled during active disease.

The chain carries TRBV7-2 and TRBJ2-7; 7 positions agree with TRBD2. Trimming removed 0 bases from V and 4 bases from J; junction bases left unmatched: 6. Per the germline V gene, CDR1 is SGHTA and CDR2 is FQGNSA. The CDR3 consists of 15 residues. The CDR3 sequence: CASSLAGGSTYEQYF. CDR3 nucleotide sequence: TGTGCCAGCAGCTTAGCAGGCGGGAGTACGTACGAGCAGTACTTC.

The rearrangement joins TRBV18 to TRBJ2-7, with D maybe TRBD1 (6 bases). The CDR3 spans 16 residues. V lost 1 base and J 3 bases, leaving 16 bases between the germline ends. Germline-derived CDR1 and CDR2 are KGHSH and LQKENI. CDR3 amino acids: CASSPRRQEPNYEQYF. The CDR3 bases are TGTGCCAGCTCACCACGAAGACAGGAGCCGAACTACGAGCAGTACTTC.

V gene TRBV5-1 combines with J gene TRBJ2-5; 8 bases line up with TRBD2. Germline V gives CDR1 SGHRS, CDR2 YFSETQ. Trimming at V came to 3 bases and at J to 5 bases, leaving 9 bases not matched to a gene. CDR3 size: 15 residues. Here the CDR3 reads CASSSTGTRGETQYF. For the CDR3, the DNA is TGCGCCAGCAGCTCCACCGGGACTAGGGGGGAGACCCAGTACTTC.

This chain uses TRBV18 with TRBJ1-3; no firm D call. Trimming took off 3 bases at V and 0 bases at J, with 6 bases between the two ends. Per the germline V gene, CDR1 is KGHSH and CDR2 is LQKENI. The CDR3 length is 14 residues. CDR3 in amino acids: CASSPSSSGNTIYF. In DNA, the CDR3 is TGTGCCAGCTCACCTTCCAGCTCTGGAAACACCATATATTTT.

The rearrangement uses TRBV27 and TRBJ1-1, with D tentatively TRBD1 (6 bases). The CDR3 is made up of 14 amino acids. V was cut by 1 base and J by 6 bases, with 12 bases left in between. CDR1 is MNHEY, CDR2 SMNVEV, per germline (reference sequence). CDR3 amino acids: CASSLFQGLAEAFF. In DNA form, the CDR3 reads TGTGCCAGCAGTTTATTTCAGGGGCTCGCTGAAGCTTTCTTT.

The chain combines TRBV4-1 with TRBJ1-5, with TRBD1 matching 9 bases. Germline lookup yields CDR1 MGHRA and CDR2 YSYEKL. V dropped 2 bases and J dropped 4; count of bases not matched to a gene: 6. CDR3 length: 16 amino acids. In DNA form, the CDR3 reads TGCGCCAGCAGCCAACCGGGACAGGGCCAAAATCAGCCCCAGCATTTT. Its protein product is CASSQPGQGQNQPQHF.

The chain uses TRBV6-5 and TRBJ2-7; 9 nucleotides align to TRBD1. The V segment lost 6 bases and the J segment 5 bases; nucleotides outside the gene matches: 11. This CDR3 spans 15 amino acids. The V gene's germline CDR1 is MNHEY and CDR2 SVGAGI. The CDR3 nucleotides are TGTGCCAGCAGCCTCCCGGGGGACAGGGTCCACGAGCAGTACTTC. As protein: CASSLPGDRVHEQYF.

The J gene is TRBJ2-7, the V gene TRBV7-9; 10 positions agree with TRBD2. Germline assignment: CDR1 SEHNR and CDR2 FQNEAQ (reference sequence). V was pared by 5 bases and J by 5 bases, with 9 bases of the junction left unmatched. The CDR3 is 15 amino acids. The CDR3 reads CASSTSGRVPHEQYF. Here the CDR3 DNA reads TGTGCCAGCAGCACCAGCGGGAGGGTCCCCCACGAGCAGTACTTC.